Presented here are 15 T cell receptor beta chains from one specimen sequenced in a study of human T cells and chemical hapten exposure. The time point is: pre-sensitization, week 0. As for treatment: therapeutic diphenylcyclopropenone sensitization with weekly scalp DPC. MiXCR, run by TCRdb on the RACE reads, gives a single entry per CDR3 protein. The repertoire has roughly 380,000 distinct CDR3 sequences, less than 6.5% of them found once; the top ten carry approximately 2.8%. The sequencing used whole blood, collected in connection with sensitization to the hapten diphenylcyclopropenone (DPC). These receptors all come from a woman in her forties or fifties with alopecia areata. Some clones in this sample may be carry-over from other donors' samples.

This clonotype has ten or more counts. The chain joins TRBV20-1 to TRBJ2-7; 13 bases are shared with TRBD2. The CDR3 covers 14 residues. The trim removed 6 bases at V and 4 bases at J, leaving 6 bases unmatched. Germline CDR1 reads DFQATT; CDR2 reads SNEGSKA (reference sequence). The CDR3 protein is CSARTSGSKYEQYF. The CDR3 DNA follows: TGCAGTGCGAGGACTAGCGGGAGTAAGTACGAGCAGTACTTC.

This clonotype has more than one count but fewer than ten. This rearrangement joins TRBV30 to TRBJ1-6; 10 nucleotides agree with TRBD1. V gave up 4 bases and J gave up 10 bases; unmatched junction bases: 4. CDR1 is GTSNPN, CDR2 SVGIG, per germline (reference sequence). This CDR3 has 13 amino acids. The CDR3 protein is CAWTDRGLSPLHF. DNA for the CDR3: TGTGCCTGGACCGACAGGGGGCTGTCACCCCTCCACTTT.

This clonotype was seen repeatedly, ten times or more. The chain employs TRBV20-1 and TRBJ2-2, with D uncertain. The CDR3 extends over 12 amino acids. The V gene's germline CDR1 is DFQATT and CDR2 SNEGSKA (reference sequence). V lost 3 bases and J lost 7, with 9 bases in between. The CDR3 is CSASHKGGELFF. The CDR3 DNA follows: TGCAGTGCTAGCCACAAAGGCGGGGAGCTGTTTTTT.

The chain is built from TRBV20-1 and TRBJ2-4, with D possibly being TRBD2 (6 bases). Trimming stripped 1 base from V and 7 bases from J, with 8 bases between. From germline, CDR1 is DFQATT and CDR2 SNEGSKA (reference sequence). This CDR3 comprises 12 residues. The CDR3 DNA is TGCAGTGCTAGAGGGGGGAGGAACATTCAGTACTTC. Translation: CSARGGRNIQYF.

J is TRBJ1-5 and V is TRBV9; 8 bases are a match to TRBD1. CDR1 and CDR2 from the germline V gene are SGDLS and YYNGEE. V gave up 0 bases and J gave up 4 bases; unmatched junction bases: 3. The CDR3 is 15 residues long. The CDR3 DNA reads TGTGCCAGCAGCGTAGTAACAGGGGGAAATCAGCCCCAGCATTTT. It translates to CASSVVTGGNQPQHF. The variable domain in full, with the rest retrieved from reference TRBV9 and TRBJ1-5, is DSGVTQTPKHLITATGQRVTLRCSPRSGDLSVYWYQQSLDQGLQFLIQYYNGEERAKGNILERFSAQQFPDLHSELNLSSLELGDSALYFCASSVVTGGNQPQHFGDGTRLSIL.

This clonotype turned up a few times. Because it lacks the conserved phenylalanine or tryptophan at the end, this CDR3 is likely a read error. This rearrangement joins TRBV7-3 to TRBJ1-1, with D unclear. V lost 4 bases and J 0 bases, leaving 6 bases between the germline ends. The CDR3 runs to 13 residues. CDR1 is SGHTA and CDR2 is FQGTGA in the germline V gene. CDR3 nucleotides: TGTGCCAGCAGCTCTTCACTGAACACTGAAGCTTTCCTT. Translated, it gives CASSSSLNTEAFL.

This chain links TRBV6-6 with TRBJ2-6; 8 bases are a match to TRBD1. The junction had 5 bases not matched to a gene; V was cut back by 2 bases and J by 2 bases. Germline V gene sequence: CDR1 MNHNY, CDR2 SVGAGI (reference sequence). The CDR3 length is 17 residues. The CDR3 sequence is CASSYGTGLPGANVLTF. The CDR3 DNA is TGTGCCAGCAGTTACGGGACAGGTCTACCTGGGGCCAACGTCCTGACTTTC.

The chain recombines TRBV15 with TRBJ2-1; D tentatively reads TRBD1 or TRBD2 (5 bases each). Looked up from germline, CDR1 is LNHNV and CDR2 is YYDKDF (reference sequence). The V and J ends lost 5 bases and 5 bases respectively, with 13 bases between them. The CDR3 is 14 amino acids. The CDR3 nucleotides are TGTGCCACCAGCCTACTCGGGGCAAACAATGAGCAGTTCTTC. It codes for CATSLLGANNEQFF.

At least ten counts were recorded for this clonotype. The V and J genes are TRBV4-1 and TRBJ1-1; D might be TRBD1 (6 bases). The CDR3 consists of 17 residues. The ends were cut back, 3 bases at V and 1 base at J, with 18 bases in the middle. Looked up from germline, CDR1 is MGHRA and CDR2 is YSYEKL. This CDR3 is CASSHPKGQDRNTEAFF. The CDR3 nucleotides are TGCGCCAGCAGCCATCCCAAGGGGCAGGACAGGAACACTGAAGCTTTCTTT.

This clonotype was seen ten or more times. CDR3 sequence: CATSASGSYEQYF. In nucleotides, the CDR3 is TGTGCCACCAGTGCTAGCGGGAGCTACGAGCAGTACTTC. The chain combines TRBV24-1 with TRBJ2-7, with 10 bases matching TRBD2. In germline, CDR1 is KGHDR, CDR2 SFDVKD. Trimming at V came to 5 bases and at J to 3 bases, leaving 0 bases not matched to a gene. The CDR3 covers 13 residues.

This clonotype was seen only a few times. The rearrangement links TRBV7-8 to TRBJ1-2, with D perhaps TRBD1 (5 bases). Per the germline V gene, CDR1 is SGHVS and CDR2 is FQNEAQ. Between the trimmed V and J ends, which lost 1 base and 5 bases, there was a span of 14 bases. The CDR3 contains 15 residues. The CDR3 region is CASSLETGHKYGYTF. For the CDR3, the DNA is TGTGCCAGCAGCTTAGAAACTGGACACAAGTATGGCTACACCTTC.

A few counts support this clonotype. This sequence joins TRBV20-1 and TRBJ2-1, with 12 positions matching TRBD2. V gave up 3 bases and J gave up 8 bases; unmatched junction bases: 8. Per germline, CDR1 DFQATT and CDR2 SNEGSKA (reference sequence). This CDR3 spans 15 amino acids. CDR3: CSARARLAGVYEQFF. CDR3 bases: TGCAGTGCTAGGGCCCGACTAGCGGGAGTGTATGAGCAGTTCTTC.

This clonotype has at least ten counts. The chain employs TRBV25-1 and TRBJ2-7; tentatively, D is TRBD2 (6 bases). This CDR3 has 14 residues. Between the trimmed V and J ends, which lost 6 bases and 2 bases, there was a span of 14 bases. The germline V gene has CDR1 MGHDK and CDR2 SYGVNS. DNA for the CDR3: TGTGCCAGCAGGGCCGGGACTCCGACCTACGAGCAGTACTTC. It codes for CASRAGTPTYEQYF.

The sample holds many counts of this clonotype. The CDR3 DNA reads TGTGCCAGCAGCGTAGTTACAACCGGGGAGCTGTTTTTT. Its translation: CASSVVTTGELFF. V is TRBV9 and J is TRBJ2-2; D is unclear. V lost 0 bases and J lost 5, with 5 bases in between. CDR3 length: 13 residues. CDR1 SGDLS and CDR2 YYNGEE come from the germline V gene.

This chain links TRBV10-1 with TRBJ2-3, with 11 bases lining up with TRBD2. J lost 4 bases, V lost 2 bases, and 2 bases had no gene match. This CDR3 has 15 residues. Looked up from germline, CDR1 is WNHNN and CDR2 is SYGVQD (reference sequence). The CDR3 bases are TGCGCCAGCAGTGAGACTAGCGGGAGTGCAGATACGCAGTATTTT. Amino acid sequence: CASSETSGSADTQYF.